This T cell receptor (beta chain) comes out of a study of T-cell reconstitution after alpha-beta-depleted transplantation in children. General study findings and limits: T-cell counts and diversity at one year post-transplant came mainly from newly produced T cells. High day-60 TCRbeta diversity in some patients came from surviving recipient T cells and thymic progenitors. By about two months after transplant, alpha-beta T cells reportedly arose from several hundred graft clones that had expanded.

Notes on this clonotype: No antigen is known for it.

Construction of the TCRbeta library involved unique molecular identifiers. Each CDR3 protein is one row after TCRdb ran MiXCR on the PCR reads. Among a few hundred thousand distinct CDR3 sequences, around 9.9% were seen once, and the ten largest hold 28%. The CDR3 sequence is 15 residues long. The trim removed 1 base at V and 7 bases at J, leaving 6 bases unmatched. CDR1 and CDR2 from the germline V gene are SGHTS and YDEGEE. The source material was PBMCs, sampled before TCRalphabeta/CD19-depleted stem cell transplant. This receptor was obtained from a child younger than two with acute myeloid leukemia, due to receive a stem cell transplant. V and J are TRBV5-8 and TRBJ2-1; TRBD2 matches 9 bases. CDR3 in DNA: TGTGCCAGCAGCTTGCAGGGCGGGGGGGCGAATGAGCAGTTCTTC. Its protein is CASSLQGGGANEQFF.